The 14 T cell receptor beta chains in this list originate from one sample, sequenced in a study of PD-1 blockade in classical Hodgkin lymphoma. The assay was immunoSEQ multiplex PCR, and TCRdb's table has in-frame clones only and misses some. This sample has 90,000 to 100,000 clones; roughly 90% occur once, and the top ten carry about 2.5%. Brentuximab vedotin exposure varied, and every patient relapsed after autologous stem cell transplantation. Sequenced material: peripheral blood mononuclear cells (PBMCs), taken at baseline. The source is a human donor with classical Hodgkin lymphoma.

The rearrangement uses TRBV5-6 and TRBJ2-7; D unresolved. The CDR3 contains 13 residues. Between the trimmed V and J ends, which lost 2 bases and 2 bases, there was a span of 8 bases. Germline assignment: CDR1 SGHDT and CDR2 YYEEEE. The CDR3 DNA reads TGTGCCAGCAGCTTTTTTCAGCCCTACGAGCAGTACTTC. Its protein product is CASSFFQPYEQYF.

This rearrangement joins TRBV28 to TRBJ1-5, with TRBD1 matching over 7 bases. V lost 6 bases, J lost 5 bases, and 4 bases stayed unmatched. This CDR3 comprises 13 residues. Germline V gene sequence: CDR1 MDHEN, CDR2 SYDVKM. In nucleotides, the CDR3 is TGTGCCAGCAGGATCCAGGGGGATCAGCCCCAGCATTTT. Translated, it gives CASRIQGDQPQHF.

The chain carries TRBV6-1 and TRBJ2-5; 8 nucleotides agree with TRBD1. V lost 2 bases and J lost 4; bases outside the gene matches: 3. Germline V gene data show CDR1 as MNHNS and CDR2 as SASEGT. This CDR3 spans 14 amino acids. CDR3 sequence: CASSEIRGLETQYF. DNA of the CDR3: TGTGCCAGCAGTGAAATCAGGGGGCTAGAGACCCAGTACTTC.

CDR3 DNA: TGTGCCAGTAGTATCTTGGGCGGGAGCCCAGATACGCAGTATTTT. This sequence encodes CASSILGGSPDTQYF. The gene calls are TRBV19 and TRBJ2-3, with TRBD2 identical over 7 bases. Germline CDR1 LNHDA, CDR2 SQIVND (reference sequence). This CDR3 is built from 15 residues. V shed 3 bases and J 4 bases; nucleotides not matched to a gene: 7.

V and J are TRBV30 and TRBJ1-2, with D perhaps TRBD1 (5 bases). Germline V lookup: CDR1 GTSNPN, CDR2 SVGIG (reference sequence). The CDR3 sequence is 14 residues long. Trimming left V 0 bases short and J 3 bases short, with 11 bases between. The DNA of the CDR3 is TGTGCCTGGAGTGTACCCCGGGGGTACTATGGCTACACCTTC. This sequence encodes CAWSVPRGYYGYTF.

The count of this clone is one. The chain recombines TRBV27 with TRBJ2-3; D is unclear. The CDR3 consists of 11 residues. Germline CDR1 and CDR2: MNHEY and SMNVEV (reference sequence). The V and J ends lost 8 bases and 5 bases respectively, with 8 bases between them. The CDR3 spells CASRTGDTQYF. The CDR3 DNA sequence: TGTGCCAGCCGGACGGGAGATACGCAGTATTTT.

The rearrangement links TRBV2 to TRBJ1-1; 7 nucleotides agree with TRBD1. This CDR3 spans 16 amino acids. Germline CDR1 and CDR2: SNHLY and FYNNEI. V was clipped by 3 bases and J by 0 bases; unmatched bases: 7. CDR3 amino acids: CASSEVGTELNTEAFF. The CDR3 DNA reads TGTGCCAGCAGTGAGGTGGGGACAGAGCTGAACACTGAAGCTTTCTTT.

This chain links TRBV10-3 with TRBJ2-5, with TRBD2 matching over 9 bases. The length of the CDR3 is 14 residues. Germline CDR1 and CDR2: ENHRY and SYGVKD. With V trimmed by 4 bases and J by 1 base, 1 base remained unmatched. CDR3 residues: CAISVAGVQETQYF. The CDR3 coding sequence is TGTGCCATCAGTGTAGCGGGAGTCCAAGAGACCCAGTACTTC.

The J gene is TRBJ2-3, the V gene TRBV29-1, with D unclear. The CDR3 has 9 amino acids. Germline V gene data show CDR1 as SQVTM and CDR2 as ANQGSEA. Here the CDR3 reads CRRPDTQYF. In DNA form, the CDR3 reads TGCCGCCGGCCTGATACGCAGTATTTT.

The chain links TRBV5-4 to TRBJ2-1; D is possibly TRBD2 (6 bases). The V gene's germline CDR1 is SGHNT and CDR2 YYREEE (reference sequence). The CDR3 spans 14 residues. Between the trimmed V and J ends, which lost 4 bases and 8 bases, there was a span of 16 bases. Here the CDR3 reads CASSPPAPGDEQFF. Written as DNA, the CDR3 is TGTGCCAGCAGCCCCCCGGCCCCGGGGGATGAGCAGTTCTTC. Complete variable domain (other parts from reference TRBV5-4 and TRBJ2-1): ETGVTQSPTHLIKTRGQQVTLRCSSQSGHNTVSWYQQALGQGPQFIFQYYREEENGRGNFPPRFSGLQFPNYSSELNVNALELDDSALYLCASSPPAPGDEQFFGPGTRLTVL.

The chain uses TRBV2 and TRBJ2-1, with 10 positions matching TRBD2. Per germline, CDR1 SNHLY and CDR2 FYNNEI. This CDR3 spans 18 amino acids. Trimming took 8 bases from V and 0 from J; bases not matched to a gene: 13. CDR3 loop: CASEGAPSGGPSYNEQFF. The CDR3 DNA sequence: TGTGCCAGCGAGGGGGCCCCTAGCGGGGGTCCCTCCTACAATGAGCAGTTCTTC.

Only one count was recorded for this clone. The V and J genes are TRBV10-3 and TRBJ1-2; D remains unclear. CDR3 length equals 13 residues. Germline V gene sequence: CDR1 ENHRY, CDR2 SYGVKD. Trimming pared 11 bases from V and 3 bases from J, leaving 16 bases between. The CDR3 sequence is CAVTNEEYYGYTF. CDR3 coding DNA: TGTGCCGTCACCAATGAGGAGTACTATGGCTACACCTTC.

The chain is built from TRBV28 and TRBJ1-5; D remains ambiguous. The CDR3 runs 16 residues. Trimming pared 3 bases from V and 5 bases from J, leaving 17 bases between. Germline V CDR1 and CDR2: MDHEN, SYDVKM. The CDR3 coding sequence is TGTGCCAGCAGTTTTTCCGGGTCCCCAGTGTATCAGCCCCAGCATTTT. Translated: CASSFSGSPVYQPQHF.

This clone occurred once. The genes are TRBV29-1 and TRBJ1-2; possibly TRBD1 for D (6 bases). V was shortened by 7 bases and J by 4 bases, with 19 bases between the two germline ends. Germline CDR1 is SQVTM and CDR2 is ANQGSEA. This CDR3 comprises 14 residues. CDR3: CSAVRAGASYGYTF. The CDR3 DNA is TGCAGCGCTGTGAGGGCAGGGGCCTCCTATGGCTACACCTTC.